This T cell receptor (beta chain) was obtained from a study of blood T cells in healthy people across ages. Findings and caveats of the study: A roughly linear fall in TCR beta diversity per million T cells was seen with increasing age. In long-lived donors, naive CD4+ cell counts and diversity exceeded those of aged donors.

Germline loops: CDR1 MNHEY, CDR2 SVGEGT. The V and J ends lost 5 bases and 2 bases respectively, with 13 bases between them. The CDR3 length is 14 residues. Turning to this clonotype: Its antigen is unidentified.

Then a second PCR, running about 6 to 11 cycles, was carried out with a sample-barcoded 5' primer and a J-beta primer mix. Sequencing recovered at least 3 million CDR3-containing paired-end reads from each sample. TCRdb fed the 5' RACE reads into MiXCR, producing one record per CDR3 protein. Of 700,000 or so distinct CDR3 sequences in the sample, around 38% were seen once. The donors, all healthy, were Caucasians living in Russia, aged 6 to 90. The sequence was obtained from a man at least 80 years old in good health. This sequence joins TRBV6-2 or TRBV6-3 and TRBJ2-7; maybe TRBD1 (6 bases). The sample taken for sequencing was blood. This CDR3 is CASSSRTAPYEQYF. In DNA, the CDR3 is TGTGCCAGCAGTAGTCGGACAGCTCCCTACGAGCAGTACTTC.